The next 22 T cell receptor beta chains were all read from a single sample in a study of tumor-infiltrating lymphocytes in localized non-small cell lung cancer. Measured with immunoSEQ multiplex PCR; TCRdb has only the in-frame clones, and not every one. The sample yields about 8,900 clones, about two thirds seen once. Source material: uninvolved lung tissue not adjacent to the tumor. These receptors all stem from a human donor with non-small cell lung cancer.

This chain joins TRBV25-1 and TRBJ1-1; TRBD1 might be the D (6 bases). Germline V CDR1 and CDR2: MGHDK, SYGVNS. The CDR3 loop spans 16 amino acids. V lost 0 bases, J lost 1 base, and 12 bases lay in between. The CDR3 DNA reads as TGTGCCAGCAGTGAATACAGGGGCAGGACGAACACTGAAGCTTTCTTT. Protein: CASSEYRGRTNTEAFF.

V usage is TRBV11-2 and J usage is TRBJ1-2, with a possible D match to TRBD1 (5 bases). The CDR3 covers 14 residues. Trimming shortened V by 5 bases and J by 3 bases, and 13 bases separated the two germline ends. CDR1 and CDR2 (germline): SGHAT, FQNNGV. CDR3 sequence reads: CASSPRAGDYGYTF. CDR3 DNA: TGTGCCAGCAGCCCCAGGGCGGGCGACTATGGCTACACCTTC.

The V gene is TRBV14, the J gene TRBJ1-1; D unclear. The CDR3 runs 13 residues. Per germline, CDR1 SGHDN and CDR2 FVKESK. Trimming removed 3 bases from V and 1 base from J, with 6 bases in between. The CDR3 DNA follows: TGTGCCAGCAGCCAGTTAAGGAACACTGAAGCTTTCTTT. This codes for CASSQLRNTEAFF.

The chain combines TRBV29-1 with TRBJ2-5, with D unclear. The CDR3 covers 11 residues. Deletions cut 3 bases from V and 5 bases from J, with 7 bases between. Looked up from germline, CDR1 is SQVTM and CDR2 is ANQGSEA. The CDR3 bases are TGCAGCGTTGATTCCGGGGAGACCCAGTACTTC. This encodes CSVDSGETQYF.

Notes on this clone: A read error may produce the germline difference seen at one junction end. The V call is TRBV7-2, the J call TRBJ1-1, with unresolved D. Germline lookup yields CDR1 SGHTA and CDR2 FQGNSA. The length of the CDR3 is 12 residues. DNA of the CDR3: TGTGCCAGCAGCTTAGTTGGGTTGGCCAGGCGGTTT. Translation: CASSLVGLARRF.

The chain couples TRBV7-9 to TRBJ2-7; TRBD2 aligns across 10 bases. Trimming cost V 5 bases and J 0 bases; bases outside gene matches: 1. The CDR3 runs to 14 residues. CDR1 is SEHNR and CDR2 is FQNEAQ in the germline V gene (reference sequence). CDR3 protein: CASSASGSSYEQYF. CDR3 nucleotides: TGTGCCAGCAGCGCTAGCGGGAGCTCCTACGAGCAGTACTTC.

The chain has TRBV15 and TRBJ1-5, with D tentatively TRBD1 (6 bases). The CDR3 extends over 17 amino acids. The ends were cut back, 1 base at V and 3 bases at J, with 16 bases in the middle. The germline CDR1 and CDR2 sequences are LNHNV and YYDKDF (reference sequence). CDR3: CATSRARGGRINQPQHF. The CDR3 coding sequence is TGTGCCACCAGCAGAGCTAGGGGGGGTCGCATCAATCAGCCCCAGCATTTT.

CDR3 bases: TGTGCCAGCGGACTCTTATCCCACAATCAGCCCCAGCATTTT. As protein: CASGLLSHNQPQHF. The J gene is TRBJ1-5, the V gene TRBV28; the D is unclear. The CDR3 totals 14 residues. With 8 bases removed from V and 3 bases from J, the gap between germline ends came to 14 bases. Germline lookup yields CDR1 MDHEN and CDR2 SYDVKM.

By its share, this clone is medium-sized (0.01 to 0.1%). The CDR3 here is CASSPLGDKTYEQYF. The CDR3 DNA is TGTGCCAGCAGCCCGCTCGGGGACAAGACCTACGAGCAGTACTTC. The J gene is TRBJ2-7, the V gene TRBV4-2; a weak D match, TRBD1 (6 bases). V was pared by 4 bases and J by 2 bases, with 15 bases between. The germline gives CDR1 LGHNA, CDR2 YNFKEQ. The CDR3 runs 15 residues.

The rearrangement links TRBV6-5 to TRBJ2-3, with D unresolved. This CDR3 spans 11 amino acids. Germline lookup yields CDR1 MNHEY and CDR2 SVGAGI. Trimming left V 2 bases short and J 5 bases short, with 2 bases between. The CDR3 protein is CASSYVDTQYF. CDR3 nucleotides: TGTGCCAGCAGTTACGTAGATACGCAGTATTTT.

This clone was observed a handful of times. The chain employs TRBV5-1 and TRBJ2-3; D is uncertain. Trimming took 0 bases from V and 2 from J, leaving 10 bases between them. Germline values: CDR1 SGHRS, CDR2 YFSETQ. The CDR3 loop spans 15 amino acids. The CDR3 coding sequence is TGCGCCAGCAGCTTGGCCAAGCTGATCACAGATACGCAGTATTTT. Translating it yields CASSLAKLITDTQYF.

The chain links TRBV5-4 to TRBJ2-1; D is unclear. The germline CDR1 and CDR2 sequences are SGHNT and YYREEE (reference sequence). V was shortened by 4 bases and J by 5 bases, with 7 bases between the two germline ends. This CDR3 has 12 amino acids. CDR3 sequence: CASSLVDNEQFF. In DNA form, the CDR3 reads TGTGCCAGCAGCCTGGTGGACAATGAGCAGTTCTTC.

The chain has TRBV19 and TRBJ2-2, with 7 bases aligning to TRBD1. V dropped 6 bases and J dropped 2; count of bases not matched to a gene: 6. CDR3 length: 15 residues. Germline CDR1 reads LNHDA; CDR2 reads SQIVND (reference sequence). CDR3 nucleotide sequence: TGTGCCAGTAGGCAAACAGGGGTCAACACCGGGGAGCTGTTTTTT. It codes for CASRQTGVNTGELFF.

CDR3 in DNA: TGTGCCAGCAGCTTAGGCCTCGGGACTAGCGGGGCATACAATGAGCAGTTCTTC. This sequence encodes CASSLGLGTSGAYNEQFF. The V gene is TRBV11-3, the J gene TRBJ2-1, with 13 positions matching TRBD2. After removal of 1 base from V and 4 bases from J, the junction contained 7 bases not matched to a gene. This CDR3 contains 18 residues. Germline CDR1 reads SGHNT; CDR2 reads YENEEA.

This sequence joins TRBV7-2 and TRBJ2-1; D remains unclear. CDR1 and CDR2 from the germline V gene are SGHTA and FQGNSA. The CDR3 totals 11 residues. V gave up 4 bases and J gave up 10 bases, with 8 bases separating them. In nucleotides, the CDR3 is TGTGCCAGCAGCTCCCTGGAAGAGCAGTTCTTC. Residues: CASSSLEEQFF. Complete variable domain (other parts from reference TRBV7-2 and TRBJ2-1): GAGVSQSPSNKVTEKGKDVELRCDPISGHTALYWYRQSLGQGLEFLIYFQGNSAPDKSGLPSDRFSAERTGGSVSTLTIQRTQQEDSAVYLCASSSLEEQFFGPGTRLTVL.

V usage is TRBV19 and J usage is TRBJ1-2, with TRBD1 as a possible D gene (6 bases). The germline CDR1 and CDR2 sequences are LNHDA and SQIVND (reference sequence). The CDR3 sequence is 13 residues long. V was cut by 5 bases and J by 2 bases, with 9 bases left in between. CDR3 sequence reads: CASSYGQNYGYTF. The CDR3 DNA follows: TGTGCCAGTAGTTATGGACAGAACTATGGCTACACCTTC.

By its share, this clone is medium-sized. The chain is built from TRBV10-3 and TRBJ2-1; D possibly corresponds to TRBD2 (6 bases). The CDR3 covers 16 residues. The V gene's germline CDR1 is ENHRY and CDR2 SYGVKD. V was clipped by 0 bases and J by 2 bases, with 11 bases between them. The CDR3 is CAISESMAGTYNEQFF. CDR3 DNA sequence: TGTGCCATCAGTGAGTCAATGGCGGGAACCTACAATGAGCAGTTCTTC.

This sequence joins TRBV10-3 and TRBJ1-1; D gene ambiguous. The CDR3 extends over 12 amino acids. CDR1 and CDR2 from the germline V gene are ENHRY and SYGVKD. Trimming stripped 0 bases from V and 7 bases from J, with 6 bases between. This CDR3 reads CAISESSGEAFF. In DNA form, the CDR3 reads TGTGCCATCAGTGAGTCGAGCGGTGAAGCTTTCTTT.

This chain connects TRBV27 to TRBJ1-6; the match to TRBD1 covers 7 bases. Germline values: CDR1 MNHEY, CDR2 SMNVEV (reference sequence). The CDR3 spans 14 residues. V dropped 4 bases and J dropped 8; count of bases not matched to a gene: 5. The CDR3 coding sequence is TGTGCCAGCAGTTCGACAGGGTCGGATTCACCCCTCCACTTT. Translating gives CASSSTGSDSPLHF.

J is TRBJ1-4 and V is TRBV30; 12 positions match TRBD1. V lost 5 bases and J lost 10; bases outside the gene matches: 8. There are 14 residues in the CDR3. Germline lookup yields CDR1 GTSNPN and CDR2 SVGIG (reference sequence). CDR3 protein: CAWRSGTGGRKLFF. The DNA of the CDR3 is TGTGCCTGGCGGTCCGGGACAGGGGGCCGAAAACTGTTTTTT.

The chain couples TRBV11-3 to TRBJ2-5; a weak D match, TRBD2 (6 bases). The CDR3 loop spans 15 amino acids. Per the germline V gene, CDR1 is SGHNT and CDR2 is YENEEA. V was clipped by 5 bases and J by 0 bases, with 13 bases between them. The CDR3 reads CASSEDSGNQETQYF. DNA for the CDR3: TGTGCCAGCAGCGAGGATAGCGGTAACCAAGAGACCCAGTACTTC.

Only a few counts were recorded for this clone. The chain joins TRBV7-9 to TRBJ2-5; the D gene is possibly TRBD1 (6 bases). The CDR3 is 15 residues long. The V end was cut by 4 bases, the J end by 2 bases, with 14 bases between. Germline V gene sequence: CDR1 SEHNR, CDR2 FQNEAQ (reference sequence). The CDR3 bases are TGTGCCAGCAGCTCCATAGGACAGCCTCAAGAGACCCAGTACTTC. This sequence encodes CASSSIGQPQETQYF. Based on the CDR3 plus reference TRBV7-9 and TRBJ2-5, the full variable domain is DTGVSQNPRHKITKRGQNVTFRCDPISEHNRLYWYRQTLGQGPEFLTYFQNEAQLEKSRLLSDRFSAERPKGSFSTLEIQRTEQGDSAMYLCASSSIGQPQETQYFGPGTRLLVL.